This TCR beta chain was captured by sequencing in a study of cytomegalovirus exposure and HLA in healthy donors. With 6 bases removed from V and 2 bases from J, the gap between germline ends came to 14 bases. Germline CDR1 KGHSH, CDR2 LQKENI. The CDR3 totals 14 residues. This PCR relied on a set of 60 Vbeta primers and 13 Jbeta primers. The data were produced by immunoSEQ multiplex PCR, yet TCRdb's version contains in-frame clones alone and is incomplete. The sample holds some 150,000 clones, 79% seen once. This receptor was identified in a woman aged 45 to 65 in good health and CMV-seronegative. V and J are TRBV18 and TRBJ2-7; perhaps TRBD1 as D (5 bases). Sequencing was done on a sample of PBMCs. CDR3 sequence: CASSLGHLTYEQYF. The CDR3, as DNA: TGTGCCAGCTCCCTTGGACACCTGACCTACGAGCAGTACTTC.